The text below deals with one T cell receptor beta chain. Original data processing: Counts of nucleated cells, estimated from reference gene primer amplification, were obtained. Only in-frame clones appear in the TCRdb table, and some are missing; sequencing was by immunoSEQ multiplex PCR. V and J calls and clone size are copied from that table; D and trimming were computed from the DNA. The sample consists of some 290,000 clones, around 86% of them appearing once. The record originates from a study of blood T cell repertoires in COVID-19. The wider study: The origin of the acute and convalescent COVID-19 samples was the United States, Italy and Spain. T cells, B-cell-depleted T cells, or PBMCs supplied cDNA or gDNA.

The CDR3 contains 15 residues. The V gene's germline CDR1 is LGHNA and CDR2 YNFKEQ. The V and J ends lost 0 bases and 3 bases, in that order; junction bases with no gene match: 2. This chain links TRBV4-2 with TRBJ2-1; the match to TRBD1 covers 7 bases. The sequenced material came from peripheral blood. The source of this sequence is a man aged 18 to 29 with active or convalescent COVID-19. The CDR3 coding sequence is TGTGCCAGCAGCCAAGATCGACAGGGCTACAATGAGCAGTTCTTC. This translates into CASSQDRQGYNEQFF.